This record looks at one TCR beta chain sequence and its context. Its antigen is still unknown. There are no base qualities to consult, and no much larger clone falls within one base. This sample was included in a study of blood T cell repertoires in COVID-19 (dated by TCRdb to 2019 to 2021). Some background on the complete study: The collaborator samples originated in the United States, Italy and Spain and spanned the acute and convalescent phases of COVID-19. The repertoires were released in a freely available public database intended as a resource for research on the immune response to SARS-CoV-2. Sample metadata almost always included a de-identified subject ID, COVID-19 status, age in years and sex. Where available, HLA class I and class II types were taken from metadata supplied by the sample provider and were not determined by assay-based typing. Deeply sampled blood TCRbeta repertoires from subjects exposed to, actively infected with, or recovered from COVID-19 were included in the dataset. Samples came from the ongoing ImmuneRACE study (first 160 participants) plus 1,254 subjects from 6 global collaborators. The prospective study material was composed of cDNA or gDNA derived from T cells, B-cell-depleted T cells, or PBMCs. The research as a whole found: The amount of clinical and demographic metadata varied by source and participant and was provided uncurated.

Each collaborating institution followed its own protocols to collect whole blood in K2EDTA tubes. For TCRbeta analysis, collaborators shipped samples in one of three forms: frozen whole blood, isolated PBMCs, or DNA extracted from either of those sample types. Trimming costs V 6 bases and J 3 bases, and their ends lie 19 bases apart. CDR1 and CDR2, looked up from the germline V gene (reference sequence), are WNHNN and SYGVQD. Spanning cysteine to phenylalanine, the CDR3 consists of 16 amino acids. Just CDR3 DNA is preserved here, 48 bases in frame from base 1. TCRbeta CDR3 regions were amplified from genomic DNA using the immunoSEQ Assay, a bias-controlled multiplex PCR. The paper's processing steps were these. Within the assay, amplification of reference gene primers was used to estimate how many nucleated cells each sample contained. Sequence reads were collapsed and filtered to measure the absolute abundance of every unique TCRbeta CDR3 rearrangement. For each sample, productive Simpson clonality was calculated by taking the square root of Simpson's diversity index across productive rearrangements. TCRdb limited this immuneACCESS table to in-frame rearrangements with V and J called. A share of clones is missing; checked studies link under half to unresolved V genes, and the rest is unexplained. The V and J calls and clone size were taken over from that table, and D and trimming were inferred from the DNA. The sample data list about 230,000 clones, and about nine tenths of these were observed just once. The top ten clonotypes cover 2.7% of the sample.

Sequencing was carried out using peripheral blood. Here the chain combines TRBV10-1 and TRBJ2-3; the D segment could be TRBD1, given 6 matching bases. The TCR originated in a woman between 55 and 75 years old with acute or convalescent COVID-19. The CDR3 in this case is CASRTPGHKSTDTQYF. The sequence in DNA is TGCGCCAGCAGGACCCCGGGACATAAGTCGACAGATACGCAGTATTTT.